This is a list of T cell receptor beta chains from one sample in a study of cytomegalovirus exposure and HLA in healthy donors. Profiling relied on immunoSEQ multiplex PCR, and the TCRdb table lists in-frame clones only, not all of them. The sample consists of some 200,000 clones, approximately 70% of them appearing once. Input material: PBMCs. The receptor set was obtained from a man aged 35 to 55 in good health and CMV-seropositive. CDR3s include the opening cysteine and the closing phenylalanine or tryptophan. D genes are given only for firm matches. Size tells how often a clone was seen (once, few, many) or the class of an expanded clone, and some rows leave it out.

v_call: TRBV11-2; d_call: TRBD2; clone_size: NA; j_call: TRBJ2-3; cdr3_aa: CASSFGGRSTDTQYF; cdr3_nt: TGTGCCAGCAGCTTCGGGGGGAGGAGCACAGATACGCAGTATTTT
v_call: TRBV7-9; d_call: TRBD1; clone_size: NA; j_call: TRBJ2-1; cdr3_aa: CASSPGQGFNEQFF; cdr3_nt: TGTGCCAGCAGCCCGGGACAGGGTTTCAATGAGCAGTTCTTC
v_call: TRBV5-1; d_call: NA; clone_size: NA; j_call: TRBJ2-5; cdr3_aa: CASSLEFSGEGETQYF; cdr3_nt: TGCGCCAGCAGCTTGGAGTTTTCCGGCGAGGGAGAGACCCAGTACTTC
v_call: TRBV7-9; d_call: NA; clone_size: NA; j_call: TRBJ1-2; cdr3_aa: CASTPGGNYGYTF; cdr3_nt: TGTGCCAGCACCCCGGGGGGGAACTATGGCTACACCTTC
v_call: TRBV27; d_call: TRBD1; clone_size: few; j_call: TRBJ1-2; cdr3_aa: CASSRNSGTGGGYTF; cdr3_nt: TGTGCCAGCAGTCGTAACTCCGGGACAGGCGGGGGCTACACCTTC
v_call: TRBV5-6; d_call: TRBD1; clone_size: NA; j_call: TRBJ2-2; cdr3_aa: CASSMTLGTAGELFF; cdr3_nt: TGTGCCAGCAGCATGACACTCGGGACAGCCGGGGAGCTGTTTTTT
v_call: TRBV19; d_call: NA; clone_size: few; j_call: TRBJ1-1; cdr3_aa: CASRAGVWNTEAFF; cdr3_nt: TGTGCCAGTAGGGCAGGGGTTTGGAACACTGAAGCTTTCTTT
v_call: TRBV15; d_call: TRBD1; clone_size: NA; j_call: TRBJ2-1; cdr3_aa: CATSSDPGQYNEQFF; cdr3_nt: TGTGCCACCAGCAGTGACCCGGGACAGTACAATGAGCAGTTCTTC
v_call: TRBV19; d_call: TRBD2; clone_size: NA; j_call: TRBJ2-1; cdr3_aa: CASSVGGGLAAYNEQFF; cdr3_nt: TGTGCCAGTAGTGTGGGAGGGGGACTAGCGGCGTACAATGAGCAGTTCTTC
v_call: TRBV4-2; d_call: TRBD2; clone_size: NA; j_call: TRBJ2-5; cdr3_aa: CASSQDLGGETQYF; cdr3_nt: TGTGCCAGCAGCCAAGATCTGGGGGGGGAGACCCAATACTTC
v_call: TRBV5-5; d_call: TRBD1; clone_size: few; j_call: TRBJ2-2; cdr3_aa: CASSPSGTGRIGELFF; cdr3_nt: TGTGCCAGCAGCCCCTCCGGGACAGGGAGGATCGGGGAGCTGTTTTTT
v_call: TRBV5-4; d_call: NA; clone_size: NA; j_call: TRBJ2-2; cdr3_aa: CASSWEGGSTGELFF; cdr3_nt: TGTGCCAGCAGCTGGGAGGGGGGAAGCACCGGGGAGCTGTTTTTT
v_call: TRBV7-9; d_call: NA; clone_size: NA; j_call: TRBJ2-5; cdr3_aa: CASSQRALREQYF; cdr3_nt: TGTGCCAGCAGCCAACGGGCCCTCCGGGAGCAGTACTTC
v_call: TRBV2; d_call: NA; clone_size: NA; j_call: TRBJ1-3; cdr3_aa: CASGLDTVVDGNTIYF; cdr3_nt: TGTGCCAGCGGTTTGGACACGGTGGTCGATGGAAACACCATATATTTT
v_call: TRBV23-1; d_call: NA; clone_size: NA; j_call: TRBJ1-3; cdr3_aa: CASSLDLTRTEGNSGIYF; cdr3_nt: TGCGCCAGCAGTCTCGACCTCACCCGGACGGAGGGAAACAGTGGCATATATTTT
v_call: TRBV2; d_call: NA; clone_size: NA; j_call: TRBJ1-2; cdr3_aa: CASRMGRENGYTF; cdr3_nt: TGTGCCAGCAGAATGGGCAGGGAAAATGGCTACACCTTC
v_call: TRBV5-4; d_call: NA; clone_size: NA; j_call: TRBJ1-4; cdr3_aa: CASSLVGPNEKLFF; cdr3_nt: TGTGCCAGCAGCTTGGTGGGGCCCAATGAAAAACTGTTTTTT
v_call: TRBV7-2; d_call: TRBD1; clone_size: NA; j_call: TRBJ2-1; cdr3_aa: CASSFAGTVPNEQFF; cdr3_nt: TGTGCCAGCAGCTTCGCCGGGACAGTACCTAATGAGCAGTTCTTC
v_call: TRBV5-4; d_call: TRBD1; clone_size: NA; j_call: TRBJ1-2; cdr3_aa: CASSEGQGDSYGYTF; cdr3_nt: TGTGCCAGCAGCGAGGGACAGGGGGATAGCTATGGCTACACCTTC
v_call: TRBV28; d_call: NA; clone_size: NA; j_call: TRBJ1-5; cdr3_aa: CASSLLIGAGNQPQHF; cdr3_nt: TGTGCCAGCAGTTTATTGATTGGGGCTGGCAATCAGCCCCAGCATTTT
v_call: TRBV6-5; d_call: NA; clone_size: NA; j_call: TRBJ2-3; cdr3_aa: CASRQANTDTQYF; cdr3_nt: TGTGCCAGCAGACAGGCGAACACAGATACGCAGTATTTT
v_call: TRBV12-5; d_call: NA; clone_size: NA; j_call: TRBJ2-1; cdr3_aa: CASARAGIGDEQFF; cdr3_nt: TGTGCTAGTGCCCGGGCAGGGATCGGCGATGAGCAGTTCTTC
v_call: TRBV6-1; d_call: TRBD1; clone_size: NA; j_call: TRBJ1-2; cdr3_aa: CASREGTVANYGYTF; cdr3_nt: TGTGCCAGCAGGGAAGGGACAGTAGCTAACTATGGCTACACCTTC
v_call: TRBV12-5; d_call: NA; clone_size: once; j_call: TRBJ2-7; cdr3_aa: CASGPLGQLHSYEQYF; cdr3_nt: TGTGCTAGTGGTCCCCTCGGACAGCTCCACTCCTACGAGCAGTACTTC
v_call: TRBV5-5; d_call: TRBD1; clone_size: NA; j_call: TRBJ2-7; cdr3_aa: CASSLDRANYEQYF; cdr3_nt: TGTGCCAGCAGCCTAGACAGGGCGAACTACGAGCAGTACTTC
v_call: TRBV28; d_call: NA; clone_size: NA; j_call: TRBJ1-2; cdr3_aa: CASSKQGYYGYTF; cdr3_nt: TGTGCCAGCAGTAAACAGGGATATTATGGCTACACCTTC
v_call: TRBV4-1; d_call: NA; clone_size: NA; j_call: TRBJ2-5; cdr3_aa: CASSQAHGAQETQYF; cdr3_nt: TGCGCCAGCAGCCAAGCCCACGGAGCCCAAGAGACCCAGTACTTC
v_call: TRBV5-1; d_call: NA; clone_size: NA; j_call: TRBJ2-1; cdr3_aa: CASSLEGHSSYNEQFF; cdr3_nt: TGCGCCAGCAGCTTAGAGGGACATAGCTCCTACAATGAGCAGTTCTTC
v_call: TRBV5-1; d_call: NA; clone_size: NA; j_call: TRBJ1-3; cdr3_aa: CASRADSGNTIYF; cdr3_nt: TGCGCCAGCAGGGCAGACTCTGGAAACACCATATATTTT
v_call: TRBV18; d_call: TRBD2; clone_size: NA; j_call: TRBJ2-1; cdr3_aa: CASSPWTSGGTGEQFF; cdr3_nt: TGTGCCAGCTCACCTTGGACTAGCGGGGGTACGGGTGAGCAGTTCTTC
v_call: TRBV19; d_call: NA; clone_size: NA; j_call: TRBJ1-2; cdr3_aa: CASRRGGFGYTF; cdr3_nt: TGTGCCAGTCGCAGAGGAGGGTTTGGCTACACCTTC
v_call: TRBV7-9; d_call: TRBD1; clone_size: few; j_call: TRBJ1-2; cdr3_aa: CASSLVTKQGLGINYGYTF; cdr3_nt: TGTGCCAGCAGCTTAGTCACGAAACAGGGGTTGGGTATCAACTATGGCTACACCTTC
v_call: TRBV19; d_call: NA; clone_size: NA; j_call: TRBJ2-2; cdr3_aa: CASSIEETRAGELFF; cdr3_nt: TGTGCCAGTAGTATCGAAGAGACGAGGGCCGGGGAGCTGTTTTTT
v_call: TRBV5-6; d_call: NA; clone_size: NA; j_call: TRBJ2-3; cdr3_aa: CASSLKSVDTQYF; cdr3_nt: TGTGCCAGCAGCTTGAAATCGGTAGATACGCAGTATTTT
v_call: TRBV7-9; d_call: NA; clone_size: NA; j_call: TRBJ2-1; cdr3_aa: CASSPRRAVDSYNEQFF; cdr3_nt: TGTGCCAGCAGCCCCCGGAGGGCGGTAGACTCCTACAATGAGCAGTTCTTC
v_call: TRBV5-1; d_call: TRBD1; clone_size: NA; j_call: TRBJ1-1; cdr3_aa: CASSPVGQGVRFEAFF; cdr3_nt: TGCGCCAGCAGCCCTGTGGGACAGGGGGTTCGTTTTGAAGCTTTCTTT
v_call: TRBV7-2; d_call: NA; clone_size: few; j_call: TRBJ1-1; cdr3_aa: CASRFRGSTEAFF; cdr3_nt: TGTGCCAGCAGATTCAGGGGTAGTACTGAAGCTTTCTTT
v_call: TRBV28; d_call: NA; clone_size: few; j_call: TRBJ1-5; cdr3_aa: CASSFSGSTRYQPQHF; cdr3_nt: TGTGCCAGCAGTTTCAGTGGCAGTACTAGATATCAGCCCCAGCATTTT
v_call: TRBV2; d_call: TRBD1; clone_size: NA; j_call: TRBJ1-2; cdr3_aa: CASSESLTGVYGYTF; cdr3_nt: TGTGCCAGCAGTGAGTCCCTGACAGGGGTCTATGGCTACACCTTC
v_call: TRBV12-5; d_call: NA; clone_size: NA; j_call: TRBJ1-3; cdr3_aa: CASGLVPDTRSGNTIYF; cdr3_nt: TGTGCTAGTGGTTTGGTACCGGACACCCGCTCTGGAAACACCATATATTTT
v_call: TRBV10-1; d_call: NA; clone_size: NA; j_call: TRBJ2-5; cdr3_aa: CASSERGSQETQYF; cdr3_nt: TGCGCCAGCAGTGAGAGGGGGTCCCAAGAGACCCAGTACTTC
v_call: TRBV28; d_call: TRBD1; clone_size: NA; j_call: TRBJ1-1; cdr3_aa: CASSLTVRGPLAEAFF; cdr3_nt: TGTGCCAGCAGTTTAACAGTAAGGGGGCCACTGGCTGAAGCTTTCTTT
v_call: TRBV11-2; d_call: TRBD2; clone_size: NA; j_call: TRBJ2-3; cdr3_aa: CASSLASGGAWTDTQYF; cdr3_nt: TGTGCCAGCAGCTTAGCTAGCGGGGGGGCCTGGACAGATACGCAGTATTTT
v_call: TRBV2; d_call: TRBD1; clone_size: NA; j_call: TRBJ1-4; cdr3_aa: CASSVTGFGEKLFF; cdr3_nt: TGTGCCAGCAGTGTGACAGGGTTTGGAGAAAAACTGTTTTTT
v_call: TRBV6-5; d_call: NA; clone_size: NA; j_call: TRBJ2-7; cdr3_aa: CASSQGPTYEQYF; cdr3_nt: TGTGCCAGCAGTCAGGGCCCCACCTACGAGCAGTACTTC
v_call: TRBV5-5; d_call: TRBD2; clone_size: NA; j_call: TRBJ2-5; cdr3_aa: CASSSLQRGPQETQYF; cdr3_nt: TGTGCCAGCAGCTCCCTCCAGCGGGGGCCTCAAGAGACCCAGTACTTC
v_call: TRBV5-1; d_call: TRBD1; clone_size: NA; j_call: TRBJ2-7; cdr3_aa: CASSLEGQGDEQYF; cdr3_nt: TGCGCCAGCAGCTTGGAGGGACAGGGTGACGAGCAGTACTTC
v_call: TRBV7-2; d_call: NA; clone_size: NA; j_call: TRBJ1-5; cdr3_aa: CASSLKEYTDHRGNQPQHF; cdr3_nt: TGTGCCAGCAGCTTAAAGGAATACACGGATCACAGGGGCAATCAGCCCCAGCATTTT
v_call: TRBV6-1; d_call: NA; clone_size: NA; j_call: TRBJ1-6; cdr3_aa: CAEGESSYNSPLHF; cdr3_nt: TGTGCCGAGGGTGAGAGCTCCTATAATTCACCCCTCCACTTT
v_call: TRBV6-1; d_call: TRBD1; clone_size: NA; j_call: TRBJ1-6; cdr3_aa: CASRPGQLNSPLHF; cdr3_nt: TGTGCCAGCAGACCGGGACAGCTCAATTCACCCCTCCACTTT
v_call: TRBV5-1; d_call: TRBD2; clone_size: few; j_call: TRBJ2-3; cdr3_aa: CASSAASGGAADTQYF; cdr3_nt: TGCGCCAGCAGCGCGGCTAGCGGGGGGGCCGCGGATACGCAGTATTTT
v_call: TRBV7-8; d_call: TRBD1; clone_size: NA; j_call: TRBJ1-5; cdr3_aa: CASSLGRTGEGQPQHF; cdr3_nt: TGTGCCAGCAGCTTAGGACGGACAGGGGAAGGTCAGCCCCAGCATTTT
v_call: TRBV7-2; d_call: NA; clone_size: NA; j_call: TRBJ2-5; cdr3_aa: CASSLLGRGRETQYF; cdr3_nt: TGTGCCAGCAGCCTCCTTGGGCGGGGGCGGGAGACCCAGTACTTC
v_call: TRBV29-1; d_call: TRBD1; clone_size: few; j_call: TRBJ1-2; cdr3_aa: CSVLGQAAGDGYTF; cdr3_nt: TGCAGCGTTTTGGGACAGGCAGCAGGGGATGGCTACACCTTC
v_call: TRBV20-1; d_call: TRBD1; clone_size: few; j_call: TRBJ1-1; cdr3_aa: CSAGTDAEAFF; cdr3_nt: TGCAGTGCCGGGACAGATGCTGAAGCTTTCTTT
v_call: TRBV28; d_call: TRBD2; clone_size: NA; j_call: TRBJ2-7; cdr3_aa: CASSFMGGTLFSYEQYF; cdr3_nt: TGTGCCAGCAGTTTTATGGGGGGGACGTTGTTTTCCTACGAGCAGTACTTC
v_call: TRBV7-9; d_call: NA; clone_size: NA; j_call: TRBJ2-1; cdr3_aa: CASSFEDLANEQFF; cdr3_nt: TGTGCCAGCAGCTTCGAGGACCTAGCGAATGAGCAGTTCTTC
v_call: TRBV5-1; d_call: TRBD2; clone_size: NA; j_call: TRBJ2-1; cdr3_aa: CASSPGGDSYNEQFF; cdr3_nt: TGCGCCAGCAGCCCCGGGGGGGACTCCTACAATGAGCAGTTCTTC
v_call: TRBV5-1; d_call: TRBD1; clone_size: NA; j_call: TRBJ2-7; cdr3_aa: CASSLATGGFEEQYF; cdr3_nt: TGCGCCAGCAGCTTGGCGACAGGGGGTTTCGAGGAGCAGTACTTC
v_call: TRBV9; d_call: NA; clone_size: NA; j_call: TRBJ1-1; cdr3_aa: CASSLTVAAGTEAFF; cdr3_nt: TGTGCCAGCAGCCTAACAGTAGCAGCGGGAACTGAAGCTTTCTTT